This T cell receptor beta chain originates from a study of blood T cell repertoires in COVID-19. Looking at the study overall: From the United States, Italy and Spain came samples of acute and convalescent COVID-19.

Sequencing used immunoSEQ multiplex PCR; TCRdb keeps in-frame clones, though not all of them. The sample consists of approximately 150,000 clones, around 84% of them appearing once. The CDR3 has 15 amino acids. In germline, CDR1 is SNHLY, CDR2 FYNNEI. With 6 bases clipped from V and 6 bases from J, the junction kept 10 bases outside the gene matches. Participants came from fewer than 25 US areas, aged roughly 18 to 95 years. Recovery among Cohort 3 donors was established by two negative PCRs, clearance, or symptom resolution. This chain links TRBV2 with TRBJ1-5; 8 bases are shared with TRBD1. This clonotype was obtained from a woman between 50 and 59 years old who had recovered from COVID-19. Sequences were obtained from PBMCs or T cells enriched from blood (not recorded which). CDR3 DNA sequence: TGTGCCAGCAGCGTCGACAGGGGAGGCGGTCAGCCCCAGCATTTT. Protein sequence: CASSVDRGGGQPQHF.